What follows is one T cell receptor beta chain and its context. The antigen is unknown. The data were obtained in a study of CD8 T cells in ankylosing spondylitis. One entry per CDR3 protein, called by TCRdb with MiXCR from the 5' RACE reads. The repertoire has about 160,000 distinct CDR3 sequences, 44% of them found once; the top ten carry approximately 14%. The CDR3 totals 17 residues. Germline V gene lookup returns CDR1 SGHRS and CDR2 YFSETQ. V was shortened by 7 bases and J by 8 bases, with 28 bases between the two germline ends. Study conclusions and caveats: Disease-linked clones proved CD8+ and comparatively uncommon in peripheral blood.

The clonotype comes from a male donor with ankylosing spondylitis. The chain joins TRBV5-1 to TRBJ2-1, with D perhaps given as TRBD1 or TRBD2 (7 bases each). The sample was synovial fluid, either unsorted or a sorted T cell fraction (not recorded which). CDR3 region: CASVQGEREAPGDEQFF. CDR3 bases: TGCGCCAGCGTCCAGGGGGAGCGGGAAGCTCCCGGAGATGAGCAGTTCTTC.